The 26 T cell receptor beta chains listed next were all sequenced from one sample in a study of T cells after yellow fever vaccination. MiXCR was run by TCRdb on the 5' RACE reads, yielding one entry per CDR3 protein. The table lists some 300,000 distinct CDR3 sequences, approximately 8% of them singletons. Source: CD4+ T cells sorted from PBMCs, taken 5 days after the yellow fever booster vaccination. The receptors were gathered from a man in his late teens or twenties who received the YFV17D yellow fever vaccine.

This clonotype has a count of ten or more. The rearrangement joins TRBV3-1 to TRBJ2-1; D gene unclear. CDR1 is LGHDT and CDR2 is YNNKEL in the germline V gene (reference sequence). This CDR3 is 12 amino acids long. Trimming left V 4 bases short and J 6 bases short, with 7 bases between. The CDR3 reads CASSPPSNEQFF. Written as DNA, the CDR3 is TGTGCCAGCAGCCCCCCGAGCAATGAGCAGTTCTTC.

This clonotype came up many times. CDR3 amino acids: CASSLAPASGGRNEQFF. As DNA, the CDR3 is TGTGCCAGCAGCTTAGCCCCCGCGAGCGGGGGGCGGAATGAGCAGTTCTTC. The chain combines TRBV7-6 with TRBJ2-1, with 9 bases fitting TRBD2. There are 17 residues in the CDR3. The V gene end was trimmed by 0 bases and the J gene end by 7 bases; junction bases not matched to a gene: 10. Germline lookup yields CDR1 SGHVS and CDR2 FNYEAQ.

The V and J genes are TRBV6-5 and TRBJ2-1; tentatively, D is TRBD1 (6 bases). Germline loops: CDR1 MNHEY, CDR2 SVGAGI. CDR3 size: 14 residues. Trimming cost V 5 bases and J 7 bases, with 15 bases left between them. The chain's CDR3 is CASSQFLRGNEQFF. DNA of the CDR3: TGTGCCAGCAGTCAGTTCCTCAGGGGAAATGAGCAGTTCTTC.

This clonotype was observed a few times. DNA for the CDR3: TGTGCCAGCACCTTCGGACGAAACTTATACGAGCAGTACTTC. Translated: CASTFGRNLYEQYF. This sequence joins TRBV6-2 or TRBV6-3 and TRBJ2-7; no clear D. With 7 bases removed from V and 4 bases from J, the gap between germline ends came to 17 bases. Germline CDR1 and CDR2: MNHEY and SVGEGT. This CDR3 is 14 amino acids long.

This clonotype has a count of ten or more. This chain connects TRBV9 to TRBJ2-1; D might be TRBD2 (6 bases). CDR1 is SGDLS, CDR2 YYNGEE, per germline. The CDR3 loop spans 15 amino acids. The V and J ends lost 4 bases and 6 bases respectively, with 17 bases between them. The CDR3: CASSNHPGLSNEQFF. In DNA form, the CDR3 reads TGTGCCAGCAGCAACCACCCTGGACTATCCAATGAGCAGTTCTTC.

The gene calls are TRBV12-3 or TRBV12-4 and TRBJ2-4; D is unclear. The germline V and J ends were trimmed by 3 bases and 0 bases, with 12 bases remaining between them. CDR3 length: 16 residues. The CDR3 DNA reads TGTGCCAGCAGTTTCCAAGTAGACGGAGCCAAAAACATTCAGTACTTC. It yields the protein CASSFQVDGAKNIQYF.

This sequence joins TRBV15 and TRBJ2-5; weak D call: TRBD1 (5 bases). CDR1 is LNHNV and CDR2 is YYDKDF in the germline V gene (reference sequence). With 1 base removed from V and 4 bases from J, the gap between germline ends came to 13 bases. The CDR3 spans 15 residues. CDR3 loop: CATSRGSGLGETQYF. In nucleotides, the CDR3 is TGTGCCACCAGCAGAGGGTCAGGGCTTGGAGAGACCCAGTACTTC.

The V and J genes are TRBV18 and TRBJ1-2; D remains unclear. The CDR3 sequence is 14 residues long. Germline CDR1 is KGHSH and CDR2 is LQKENI. V was clipped by 3 bases and J by 5 bases, with 13 bases between them. The CDR3 loop reads CASSPTTVGYGYTF. The CDR3 coding sequence is TGTGCCAGCTCACCGACCACCGTGGGGTATGGCTACACCTTC.

This clonotype was found a few times. The chain links TRBV5-5 to TRBJ2-3, with D possibly matching TRBD1 (6 bases). The CDR3 sequence is 16 residues long. Trimming shortened V by 5 bases and J by 0 bases, and 16 bases separated the two germline ends. The germline V gene encodes CDR1 SGHKS and CDR2 YYEKEE (reference sequence). The CDR3 region has the DNA TGTGCCAGCAGGCGGCTACAGGGCCCCAGCACAGATACGCAGTATTTT. Its translation: CASRRLQGPSTDTQYF.

This clonotype was seen a handful of times. The chain links TRBV3-1 to TRBJ2-5, with 7 bases lining up with TRBD1. The CDR3 totals 16 residues. Losses at the gene ends were 4 bases for V and 0 bases for J; bases not matched to a gene: 8. Germline V gene sequence: CDR1 LGHDT, CDR2 YNNKEL (reference sequence). The CDR3 is CASSPRDSPYQETQYF. Written as DNA, the CDR3 is TGTGCCAGCAGCCCACGGGACAGCCCATACCAAGAGACCCAGTACTTC.

In this sample, this clonotype turned up a few times. The gene calls are TRBV10-2 and TRBJ1-6; perhaps TRBD1 as D (5 bases). V was trimmed by 5 bases and J by 11 bases, leaving 22 bases between them. Looked up from germline, CDR1 is WSHSY and CDR2 is SAAADI. The CDR3 totals 16 residues. The CDR3 region has the DNA TGCGCCAGCAGTAGGGCCCTCGGGGGGATAGCGACACCCCTCCACTTT. Translating it yields CASSRALGGIATPLHF.

This rearrangement joins TRBV28 to TRBJ2-5; D remains unclear. V lost 4 bases to trimming and J lost 2 bases, with 8 bases between them. The CDR3 is 13 amino acids. In germline, CDR1 is MDHEN, CDR2 SYDVKM. CDR3 protein: CASSSAQQETQYF. The CDR3 region has the DNA TGTGCCAGCAGTTCCGCCCAGCAAGAGACCCAGTACTTC.

This clonotype was observed a handful of times. The V gene is TRBV25-1, the J gene TRBJ1-2; no definite D call. The length of the CDR3 is 12 residues. V was clipped by 8 bases and J by 0 bases, with 7 bases between them. The germline CDR1 and CDR2 sequences are MGHDK and SYGVNS. Here the CDR3 DNA reads TGTGCCAGCGCTCTAGCTAACTATGGCTACACCTTC. Protein: CASALANYGYTF.

The CDR3 DNA reads TGTGCCAGCAGTCCAAGACTAGCGGGGGTCTCCTACAATGAGCAGTTCTTC. Protein: CASSPRLAGVSYNEQFF. The rearrangement uses TRBV27 and TRBJ2-1, with TRBD2 matching 12 bases. The CDR3 totals 17 residues. V shed 5 bases, J shed 0 bases, and the junction held 5 bases outside the gene matches. Germline CDR1 MNHEY, CDR2 SMNVEV (reference sequence).

The sample holds many counts of this clonotype. This chain uses TRBV4-1 with TRBJ1-5, with D possibly TRBD1 on 5 matching bases. V lost 4 bases and J 5 bases, leaving 21 bases between the germline ends. This CDR3 has 17 amino acids. Germline loops: CDR1 MGHRA, CDR2 YSYEKL. CDR3 residues: CASSPFMRQGTDQPQHF. The CDR3 region has the DNA TGCGCCAGCAGCCCCTTCATGCGGCAGGGCACGGATCAGCCCCAGCATTTT.

This clonotype was picked up many times. This chain joins TRBV5-1 and TRBJ1-1; perhaps TRBD1 as D (5 bases). The ends were cut back, 4 bases at V and 3 bases at J, with 16 bases in the middle. Germline V gene lookup returns CDR1 SGHRS and CDR2 YFSETQ. The CDR3 has 15 residues. CDR3: CASSILQDGYTEAFF. The CDR3 DNA reads as TGCGCCAGCAGCATACTACAGGACGGGTACACTGAAGCTTTCTTT.

This clonotype was observed a handful of times. The chain recombines TRBV5-1 with TRBJ2-3; tentative D call: TRBD1 (5 bases). The CDR3 consists of 15 residues. Trimming removed 1 base from V and 4 bases from J, with 13 bases in between. The V gene's germline CDR1 is SGHRS and CDR2 YFSETQ. CDR3 sequence reads: CASSLNRIFADTQYF. CDR3 in DNA: TGCGCCAGCAGCTTGAACAGGATCTTTGCAGATACGCAGTATTTT.

The CDR3 region has the DNA TGTGCCAGCTCGAGCGAGGATCAGCCCCAGCATTTT. Residues: CASSSEDQPQHF. The chain carries TRBV7-9 and TRBJ1-5; D is unclear. Trimming took off 8 bases at V and 5 bases at J, with 10 bases between the two ends. The germline V gene has CDR1 SEHNR and CDR2 FQNEAQ (reference sequence). CDR3 length: 12 residues.

The chain recombines TRBV24-1 with TRBJ2-3; D uncertain. V was shortened by 5 bases and J by 6 bases, with 5 bases between the two germline ends. This CDR3 is 11 amino acids long. Germline V gene sequence: CDR1 KGHDR, CDR2 SFDVKD. In DNA, the CDR3 is TGTGCCACCAGTGTGTATGATACGCAGTATTTT. This sequence encodes CATSVYDTQYF.

V and J are TRBV25-1 and TRBJ2-3; TRBD2 matches 14 bases. Germline values: CDR1 MGHDK, CDR2 SYGVNS. The CDR3 length is 14 residues. The V segment lost 8 bases and the J segment 7 bases; nucleotides outside the gene matches: 5. This CDR3 reads CASETSGGANTQYF. The DNA of the CDR3 is TGTGCCAGCGAGACTAGCGGGGGGGCGAATACGCAGTATTTT.

This clonotype turned up a few times. The genes are TRBV11-2 and TRBJ1-1; 11 positions agree with TRBD1. Trimming at V came to 0 bases and at J to 5 bases, leaving 2 bases not matched to a gene. The CDR3 has 15 residues. Germline V gene data show CDR1 as SGHAT and CDR2 as FQNNGV. CDR3 nucleotide sequence: TGTGCCAGCAGCTTAGAGGGGACAGGGGGGACTGAAGCTTTCTTT. Translating gives CASSLEGTGGTEAFF.

This chain connects TRBV6-6 to TRBJ1-1; no reliable D call. Deletions cut 6 bases from V and 2 bases from J, with 10 bases between. CDR3 length: 13 residues. Germline V gene sequence: CDR1 MNHNY, CDR2 SVGAGI (reference sequence). CDR3 nucleotides: TGTGCCAGCAGCTATGCGACTAACACTGAAGCTTTCTTT. Translation: CASSYATNTEAFF.

The V call is TRBV7-9, the J call TRBJ2-3; 7 nucleotides align to TRBD1. Germline V gene lookup returns CDR1 SEHNR and CDR2 FQNEAQ (reference sequence). V gave up 6 bases and J gave up 6 bases; unmatched junction bases: 12. CDR3 length: 15 amino acids. The CDR3 DNA is TGTGCCAGCAGATTTTACCGGACAGGATCGGATACGCAGTATTTT. As protein: CASRFYRTGSDTQYF.

This clonotype was counted a few times. The chain links TRBV6-2 or TRBV6-3 to TRBJ1-1; TRBD1 is a possible D gene (5 bases). Trimming cost V 6 bases and J 0 bases, with 14 bases left between them. This CDR3 is built from 15 residues. CDR1 and CDR2 from the germline V gene are MNHEY and SVGEGT. CDR3 protein: CASSRRQSMNTEAFF. The CDR3 DNA follows: TGTGCCAGCAGCAGAAGACAGTCAATGAACACTGAAGCTTTCTTT.

The chain's CDR3 is CASTRMGGYGYTF. In DNA, the CDR3 is TGTGCCAGCACCCGAATGGGGGGTTATGGCTACACCTTC. The V call is TRBV6-6, the J call TRBJ1-2; tentative D call: TRBD1 (5 bases). V was clipped by 7 bases and J by 5 bases, with 14 bases between them. This CDR3 spans 13 amino acids. Germline assignment: CDR1 MNHNY and CDR2 SVGAGI (reference sequence).

A few counts support this clonotype. The chain couples TRBV5-4 to TRBJ2-7; no clear D gene. V was trimmed by 1 base and J by 3 bases, leaving 14 bases between them. The CDR3 is 15 amino acids. The germline gives CDR1 SGHNT, CDR2 YYREEE (reference sequence). The CDR3 spells CASSLKGLGFYEQYV. The CDR3 DNA follows: TGTGCCAGCAGCTTGAAGGGTTTGGGATTCTACGAGCAGTACGTC.